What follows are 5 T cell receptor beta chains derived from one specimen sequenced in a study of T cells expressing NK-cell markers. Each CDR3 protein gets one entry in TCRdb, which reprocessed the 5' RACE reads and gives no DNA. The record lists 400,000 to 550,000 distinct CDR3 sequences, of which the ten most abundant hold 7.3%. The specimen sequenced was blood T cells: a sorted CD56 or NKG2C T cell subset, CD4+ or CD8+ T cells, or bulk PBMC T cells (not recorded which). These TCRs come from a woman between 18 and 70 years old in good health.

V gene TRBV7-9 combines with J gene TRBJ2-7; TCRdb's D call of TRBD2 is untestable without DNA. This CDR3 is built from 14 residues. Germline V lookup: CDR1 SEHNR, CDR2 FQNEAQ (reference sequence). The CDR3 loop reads CASSLGGQAYEQYF.

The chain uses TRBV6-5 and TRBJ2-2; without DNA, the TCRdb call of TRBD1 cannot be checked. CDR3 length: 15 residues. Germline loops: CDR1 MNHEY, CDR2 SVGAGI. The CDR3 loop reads CASSSGQVNTGELFF.

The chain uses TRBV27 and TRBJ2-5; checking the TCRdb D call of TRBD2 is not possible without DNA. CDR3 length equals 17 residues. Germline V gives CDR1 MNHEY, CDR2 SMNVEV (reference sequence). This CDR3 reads CASSPLKGTSIRETQYF.

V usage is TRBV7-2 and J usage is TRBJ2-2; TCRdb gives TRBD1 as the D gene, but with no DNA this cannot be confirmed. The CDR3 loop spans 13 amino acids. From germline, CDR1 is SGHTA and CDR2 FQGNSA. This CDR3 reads CASSIRDKGELFF.

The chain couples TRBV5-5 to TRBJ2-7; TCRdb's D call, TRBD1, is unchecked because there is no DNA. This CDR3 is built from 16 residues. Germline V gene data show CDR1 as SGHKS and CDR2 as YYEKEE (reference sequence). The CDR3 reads CASRMGDRVYAYEQYF.